This T cell receptor beta chain was identified during a study of T cells after yellow fever vaccination. Study summary: Fractions low in cell number were prepared with SMART-Seq v4 Ultra Low Input.

Generation of TCR cDNA used 5'RACE template switching (which added a universal primer site and UMIs). Using its own MiXCR run on the 5' RACE reads, TCRdb lists one record per CDR3 protein. The sample has 150,000 to 200,000 distinct CDR3 sequences, approximately 10% seen once. This clonotype has only a few counts. Its target is unknown. CDR3 length equals 15 residues. Germline CDR1 and CDR2: DFQATT and SNEGSKA (reference sequence). V was trimmed by 5 bases and J by 2 bases, leaving 16 bases between them. General observations from the study: There was a possibility that FACS-sorted repertoires contained abundant clonotypes contaminating from the bulk population. Peak timing came faster in the weaker secondary response, day 5 versus 15.

The specimen was CD8+ T cells sorted from PBMCs, collected 15 days after the yellow fever booster vaccination. The J gene is TRBJ2-4, the V gene TRBV20-1; D tentatively fits TRBD1 or TRBD2 (7 bases each). The receptor comes from a man in his late teens or twenties who received the YFV17D yellow fever vaccine. CDR3 sequence reads: CSAFRGGKTKNIQYF. The CDR3, as DNA: TGCAGTGCTTTCAGGGGGGGGAAAACCAAAAACATTCAGTACTTC.